The T cell receptor beta chain under discussion was sequenced for a study of T-cell memory formation after mild COVID-19. Study results and caveats: Second-wave clones with a day 37 peak had unconfirmed SARS-CoV-2 specificity.

5'RACE primed at constant segments yielded TCR alpha and TCR beta cDNA libraries bearing sample barcodes and UMIs. One entry per CDR3 protein, called by TCRdb with MiXCR from the 5' RACE reads. The sample consists of around 340,000 distinct CDR3 sequences, 15% to 20% of them appearing once. About this clonotype itself: Its antigen is still unknown.

Trimming took off 1 base at V and 1 base at J, with 12 bases between the two ends. The CDR3 runs to 16 residues. Germline V CDR1 and CDR2: SEHNR, FQNEAQ (reference sequence). Material: PBMCs or a T cell subset sorted from them (not recorded which). This TCR was sampled from a man aged 18 to 35 who had mild COVID-19 (a few samples of this study predate the infection). Cell type and time point are not known. The genes are TRBV7-9 and TRBJ2-3, with D possibly called TRBD1 or TRBD2 (6 bases each). CDR3 DNA: TGTGCCAGCAGCTTAGAGGGGGGCTTGGGCACAGATACGCAGTATTTT. Its protein is CASSLEGGLGTDTQYF.